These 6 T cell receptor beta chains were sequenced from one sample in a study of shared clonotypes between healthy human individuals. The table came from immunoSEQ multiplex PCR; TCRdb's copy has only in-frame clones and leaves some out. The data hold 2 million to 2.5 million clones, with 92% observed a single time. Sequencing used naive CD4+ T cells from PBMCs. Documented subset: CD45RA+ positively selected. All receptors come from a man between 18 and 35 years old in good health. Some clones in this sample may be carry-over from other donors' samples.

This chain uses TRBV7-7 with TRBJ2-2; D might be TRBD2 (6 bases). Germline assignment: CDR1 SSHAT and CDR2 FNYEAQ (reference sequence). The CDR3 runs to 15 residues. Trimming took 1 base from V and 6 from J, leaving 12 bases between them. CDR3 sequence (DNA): TGTGCCAGCAGCTTAGGCGGGATTGACGCCGGGGAGCTGTTTTTT. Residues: CASSLGGIDAGELFF.

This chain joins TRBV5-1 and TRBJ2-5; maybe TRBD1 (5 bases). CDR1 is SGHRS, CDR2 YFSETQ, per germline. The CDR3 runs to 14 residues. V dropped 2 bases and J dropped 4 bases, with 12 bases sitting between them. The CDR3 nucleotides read TGCGCCAGCAGCTTTAAGACAGCCGCAGAGACCCAGTACTTC. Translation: CASSFKTAAETQYF.

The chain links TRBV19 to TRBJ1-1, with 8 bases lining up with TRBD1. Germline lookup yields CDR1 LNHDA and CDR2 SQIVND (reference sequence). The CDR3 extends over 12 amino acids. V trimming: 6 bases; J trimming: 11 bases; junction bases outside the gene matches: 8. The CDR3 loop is CASRPDRGMAFF. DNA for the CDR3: TGTGCCAGTAGGCCCGACAGGGGAATGGCTTTCTTT. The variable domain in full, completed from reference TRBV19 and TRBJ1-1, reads DGGITQSPKYLFRKEGQNVTLSCEQNLNHDAMYWYRQDPGQGLRLIYYSQIVNDFQKGDIAEGYSVSREKKESFPLTVTSAQKNPTAFYLCASRPDRGMAFFGQGTRLTVV.

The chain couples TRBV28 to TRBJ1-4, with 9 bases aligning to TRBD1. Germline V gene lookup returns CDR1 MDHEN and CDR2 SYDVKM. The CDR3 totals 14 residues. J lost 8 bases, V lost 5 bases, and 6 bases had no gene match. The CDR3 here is CASSPTGGSEKLFF. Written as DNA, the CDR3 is TGTGCCAGCAGTCCGACAGGGGGGTCCGAAAAACTGTTTTTT. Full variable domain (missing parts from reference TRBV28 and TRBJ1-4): DVKVTQSSRYLVKRTGEKVFLECVQDMDHENMFWYRQDPGLGLRLIYFSYDVKMKEKGDIPEGYSVSREKKERFSLILESASTNQTSMYLCASSPTGGSEKLFFGSGTQLSVL.

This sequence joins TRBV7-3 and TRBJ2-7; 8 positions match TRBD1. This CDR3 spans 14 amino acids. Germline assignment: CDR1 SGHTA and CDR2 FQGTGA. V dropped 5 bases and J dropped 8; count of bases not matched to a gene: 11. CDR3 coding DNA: TGTGCCAGCAGCCCCCGGGACAGGCCTTGGAAGCAGTACTTC. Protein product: CASSPRDRPWKQYF.

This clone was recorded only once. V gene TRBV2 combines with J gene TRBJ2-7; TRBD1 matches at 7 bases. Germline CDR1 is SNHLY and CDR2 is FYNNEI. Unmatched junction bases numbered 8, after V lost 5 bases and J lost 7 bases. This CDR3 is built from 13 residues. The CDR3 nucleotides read TGTGCCAGCAGTTCCCGACAGGGATATGAGCAGTACTTC. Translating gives CASSSRQGYEQYF.